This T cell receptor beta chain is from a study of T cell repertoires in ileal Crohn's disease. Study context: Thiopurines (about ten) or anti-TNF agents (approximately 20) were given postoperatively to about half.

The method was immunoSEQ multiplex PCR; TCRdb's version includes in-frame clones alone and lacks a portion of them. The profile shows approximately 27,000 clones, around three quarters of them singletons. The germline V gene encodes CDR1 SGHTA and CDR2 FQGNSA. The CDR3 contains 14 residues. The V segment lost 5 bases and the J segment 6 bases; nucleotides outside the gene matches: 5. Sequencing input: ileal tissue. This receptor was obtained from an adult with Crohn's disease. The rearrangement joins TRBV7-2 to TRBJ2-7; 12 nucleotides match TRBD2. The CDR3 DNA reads TGTGCCAGCAGCCCGGCTAGCGGGAGGGTCGAGCAGTACTTC. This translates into CASSPASGRVEQYF.